This T cell receptor (beta chain) was found in a study of T cell repertoires in cytomegalovirus infection (dated by TCRdb to about 2019). Background for the entire study: Peptide stimulations targeted recently identified HLA-C-restricted CMV epitopes, whose presentation resists viral immunomodulation, together with well-studied HLA-B-restricted epitopes. Donor HLA type was relevant to the analysis, because carriage of CMV infection together with the matching HLA type was indicated by public TCR beta signatures. What the study reported, not specific to this receptor: Carriers of CMV infection plus the relevant HLA type were discriminated by the cumulative frequency of public TCR beta family members in the study cohort and in an independent roughly 340-donor cohort. The ex vivo response was dominated by HLA-C-restricted CMV-specific TCR beta clonotypes, which also provided the single most frequent clonotype in two of eight donors.

In this sample, this clonotype turned up many times. Its antigen remains undetermined. Base-call qualities are not available, and no considerably larger clone is one nucleotide away. The germline V gene gives CDR1 as SGHTS and CDR2 as YDEGEE. V and J are trimmed by 4 bases and 2 bases, and the gene matches miss 4 bases of the junction. The CDR3, from cysteine to phenylalanine, totals 14 residues. Only the CDR3 portion is preserved as DNA: 42 bases, with reading frame beginning at the first base. This specimen's treatment or condition label, per the study, means: in vitro stimulation with specific CMV peptide epitopes to enrich CMV-specific T cells. The listed sequencing device is Illumina HiSeq 1500. Clones were called with MiXCR by TCRdb after fastp trimmed the public reads at Q25, and only in-frame beta chains were retained. Every CDR3 protein is listed once, alongside the most common genes and DNA of its rows. This sample gives around 300,000 distinct CDR3 sequences in total; 25% of them show up just once. Less than 15% of the sample is taken by the ten largest.

The chain is assembled from TRBV5-8 and TRBJ2-7; TRBD1 fits 9 bases in the junction. The specimen was cultured PBMCs, collected from culture after CMV antigen stimulation. The sequence came from a human donor in good health (CMV status not recorded). Some clones in this sample may be carry-over from other donors' samples. The nucleotide sequence is given as TGTGCCAGCAGCCGGACAGGGGCGACCTACGAGCAGTACTTC. Translated, this is CASSRTGATYEQYF.